This T cell receptor (beta chain) was identified in a study of blood T cell repertoires in COVID-19 (dated by TCRdb to 2020 to 2021). About the investigation overall: Collaborator samples came from the United States, Italy and Spain and covered acute and convalescent phases of COVID-19. The prospective study material was composed of cDNA or gDNA derived from T cells, B-cell-depleted T cells, or PBMCs. The dataset comprised deeply sampled blood TCRbeta repertoires from subjects exposed to, actively infected with, or recovered from COVID-19. The repertoires were made available in a free public database intended to serve as a resource for research on the immune response to SARS-CoV-2. The samples were drawn from two sources: the first 160 participants of the ongoing ImmuneRACE study, and fewer than 1,500 subjects contributed by 6 global collaborators. A de-identified subject ID, COVID-19 status, age in years and sex were almost always included in the sample metadata. Where available, HLA class I and class II types were obtained from metadata supplied by the sample provider rather than from assay-based typing. On the study overall, not on this receptor specifically: Clinical and demographic metadata were provided uncurated, with the amount varying by source and participant.

V lost 4 bases and J lost 2 bases, and the count of bases not matched to a germline gene is 8. CDR1 is given as SGHRS and CDR2 as YFSETQ, both from the germline V gene. The CDR3 sequence holds 16 residues, the cysteine and phenylalanine included. Here the CDR3 DNA is all that survives: 48 bases in frame from base 1. TCRbeta CDR3 regions were amplified from genomic DNA using the immunoSEQ Assay, a bias-controlled multiplex PCR. As for the original processing: The number of nucleated cells in each sample was estimated by amplification of reference gene primers within the assay. To quantify the absolute abundance of each unique TCRbeta CDR3 rearrangement, sequence reads were collapsed and filtered. Productive Simpson clonality was computed per sample as the square root of Simpson's diversity index over productive rearrangements. Imported from immuneACCESS, the table was reduced by TCRdb to in-frame sequences with V and J called. These copies leave out some clones; in studies compared against another copy, an unresolved V gene accounts for under half, and the cause of the remainder is not known. V and J calls and clone size are copied from that table; D and trimming were computed from the DNA. The sample yields about 140,000 clones; 80% to 85% were counted once. Less than 5% of the sample lies in the top ten.

Whole blood was collected in K2EDTA tubes by collaborating institutions according to the institutions' own protocols. For TCRbeta analysis, collaborators shipped samples as frozen whole blood, isolated PBMCs, or DNA extracted from either of those sample types. Turning to this clone: This clone's antigen is unknown. No base quality values were provided; no much bigger clone lies one nucleotide off.

This sequence originates from a woman aged 80 or over with acute or convalescent COVID-19. This receptor chain uses TRBV5-1 and TRBJ2-3; 9 nucleotides in the junction match TRBD2. Sequenced material: peripheral blood. The CDR3 reads as follows: CASSPVSGGFTDTQYF. The nucleotide sequence reads TGCGCCAGCAGCCCCGTTAGCGGGGGTTTCACAGATACGCAGTATTTT.